This T cell receptor beta chain was obtained from a study of siplizumab effects on memory and regulatory T cells. Details on this clone: The antigen remains undetermined.

Produced via immunoSEQ multiplex PCR; TCRdb's table is partial and in-frame only. Of approximately 110,000 clones in the sample, roughly 94% were seen once. Whole-study results and caveats: Relative to controls at roughly 26%, mappable alloreactive CD4+ clones exhibited a mean Treg-derived proportion of approximately 68% with siplizumab. About 75-97% of proliferating CD4+ or CD8+ clones had no assignable naive or memory phenotype. Naive T cells seemed more diverse than memory cells; they also seemed major alloresponse contributors. Alloreactive clones mapping to unstimulated subsets formed only a minor fraction.

V gave up 5 bases and J gave up 5 bases, with 8 bases separating them. Germline V lookup: CDR1 SGHNT, CDR2 YENEEA. This CDR3 is 12 amino acids long. Sequencing used Tregs sorted from blood. The source of this sequence is a human donor in good health. The chain links TRBV11-3 to TRBJ2-3, with D possibly matching TRBD1 (5 bases). This CDR3 is CASSPQGDTQYF. The CDR3 DNA follows: TGTGCCAGCAGCCCTCAGGGAGATACGCAGTATTTT.